The sequence of this T cell receptor beta chain was determined in a study of T cells in Graves' hyperthyroidism and ophthalmopathy. Researchers took RNA transcripts and amplified the TCR beta CDR3 regions from them. A first-round RT-PCR of the TCR CDR3 used the HTBI primer set. TCRdb ran MiXCR on the multiplex PCR reads and lists one entry per CDR3 protein. The sample lists 250,000 to 350,000 distinct CDR3 sequences, 16% occurring once. This clonotype was seen at least ten times. Stable Graves' hyperthyroidism denoted no ophthalmopathy progression over 18 months. Exclusion of patients followed from uncontrolled infection, other autoimmune disease, pregnancy or lactation. Germline V CDR1 and CDR2: MNHEY, SMNVEV (reference sequence). This CDR3 has 18 amino acids. Trimming removed 6 bases from V and 6 bases from J; junction bases left unmatched: 19.

The sequence was collected from a man aged 25 to 40 with Graves' hyperthyroidism. Sequencing used blood. J is TRBJ2-1 and V is TRBV27; 8 positions agree with TRBD2. The CDR3 region is CASSPQDGERGPFNEQFF. The CDR3 nucleotides read TGTGCCAGCAGCCCCCAGGACGGGGAGCGGGGGCCCTTCAATGAGCAGTTCTTC.